The 5 T cell receptor beta chains in this list originate from one sample, sequenced in a study of T cell repertoires in cytomegalovirus infection. For these TCRs, the target antigens are not known. Each CDR3 protein gets one entry after TCRdb re-called the reads with MiXCR. The repertoire holds approximately 910,000 distinct CDR3 sequences, with about a third as singletons. The source was cultured CD8+ T cells from PBMCs, collected from culture after CMV antigen stimulation. These receptors were collected from a human donor in good health (CMV status not recorded). Some clones in this sample may be carry-over from other donors' samples.

This clonotype was seen more than once but under ten times. V and J are TRBV20-1 and TRBJ1-1; 7 bases agree with TRBD1. Germline-derived CDR1 and CDR2 are DFQATT and SNEGSKA (reference sequence). This CDR3 comprises 12 residues. Trimming took 2 bases from V and 5 from J; bases not matched to a gene: 2. CDR3 loop: CSARRGRTEAFF. The CDR3 bases are TGCAGTGCTAGAAGGGGGCGGACTGAAGCTTTCTTT.

The J gene is TRBJ2-1, the V gene TRBV24-1, with TRBD1 matching over 7 bases. Germline V gene lookup returns CDR1 KGHDR and CDR2 SFDVKD. The CDR3 extends over 15 amino acids. V gave up 4 bases and J gave up 2 bases; unmatched junction bases: 4. For the CDR3, the DNA is TGTGCCACCAGTGAGACAGGGAGTGCCTACAATGAGCAGTTCTTC. Encoded protein: CATSETGSAYNEQFF.

The CDR3 DNA is TGTGCCAGCAGTAATACCGGGACAGGGGGCTCCGGGGAGCTGTTTTTT. As protein: CASSNTGTGGSGELFF. J is TRBJ2-2 and V is TRBV2, with 12 bases matching TRBD1. V was clipped by 5 bases and J by 6 bases; unmatched bases: 7. The length of the CDR3 is 16 residues. Germline V gives CDR1 SNHLY, CDR2 FYNNEI.

This clonotype was recorded at least ten times. The gene calls are TRBV7-6 and TRBJ2-2; perhaps TRBD2 as D (5 bases). The CDR3 loop spans 14 amino acids. V lost 5 bases, J lost 4 bases, and 11 bases lay in between. CDR1 is SGHVS and CDR2 is FNYEAQ in the germline V gene. CDR3 region: CASSPRVGTGELFF. The CDR3, as DNA: TGTGCCAGCAGCCCGAGGGTTGGCACCGGGGAGCTGTTTTTT.

This clonotype has just a few counts. This chain joins TRBV5-8 and TRBJ1-3; TRBD1 aligns across 8 bases. The CDR3 loop spans 17 amino acids. Trimming at V came to 5 bases and at J to 2 bases, leaving 12 bases not matched to a gene. Germline CDR1 reads SGHTS; CDR2 reads YDEGEE. The CDR3 DNA sequence: TGTGCCAGCAGGCTAACCGATTGGACAGGGACTGGAAACACCATATATTTT. Translated: CASRLTDWTGTGNTIYF.